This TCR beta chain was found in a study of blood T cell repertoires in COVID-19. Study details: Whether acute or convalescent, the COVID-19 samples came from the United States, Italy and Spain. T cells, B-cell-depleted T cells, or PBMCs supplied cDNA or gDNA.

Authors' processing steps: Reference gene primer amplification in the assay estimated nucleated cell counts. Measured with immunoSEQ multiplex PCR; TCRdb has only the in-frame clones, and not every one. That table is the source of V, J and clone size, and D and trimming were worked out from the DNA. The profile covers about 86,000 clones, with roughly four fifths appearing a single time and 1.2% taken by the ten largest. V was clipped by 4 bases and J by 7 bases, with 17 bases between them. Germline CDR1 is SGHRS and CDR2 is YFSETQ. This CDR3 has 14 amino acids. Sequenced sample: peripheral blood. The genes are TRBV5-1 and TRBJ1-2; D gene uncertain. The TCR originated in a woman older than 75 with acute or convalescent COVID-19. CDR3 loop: CASSPHFMGSGYTF. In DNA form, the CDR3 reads TGCGCCAGCAGCCCTCATTTCATGGGGAGTGGCTACACCTTC.